This T cell receptor (beta chain) was captured in a study of Ad26.COV2.S vaccination and SARS-CoV-2 variants. Looking at the study overall: Enrollment placed the donor in the COV1001 Ad26.COV2.S trial arm. Points from the study as a whole: Vaccine recipients posted higher spike-specific TCR breadth than their placebo counterparts.

Germline lookup yields CDR1 SSHAT and CDR2 FNYEAQ (reference sequence). The CDR3 is made up of 18 amino acids. About this clone itself: Its antigen is not known. One end of the junction varies from germline; a read error may be responsible.

Sample treatment: some 19 received Ad26.COV2.S at low or high dose, single or two shots; about five received placebo; per-sample allocation not given. It was on day 63 after the first vaccine or placebo injection that samples were taken. Sequencing was performed with immunoSEQ multiplex PCR; in TCRdb, only in-frame clones are kept and a portion is missing. The sample contains roughly 350,000 clones, 86% of which appear only once. Sequences were derived from peripheral blood, sampled in a trial of Ad26.COV2.S vaccine versus placebo. This chain links TRBV7-7 with TRBJ2-5, with TRBD2 identical over 13 bases. This clonotype was obtained from a person aged 18 to 59 who received the Ad26.COV2.S COVID-19 vaccine or a placebo. Here the CDR3 DNA reads TGTGCTAGCAGCCTTAGACTAGCGGGGGGCTCGGAGGAAGAGACCCAGTACTTC. It is translated as CASSLRLAGGSEEETQYF.